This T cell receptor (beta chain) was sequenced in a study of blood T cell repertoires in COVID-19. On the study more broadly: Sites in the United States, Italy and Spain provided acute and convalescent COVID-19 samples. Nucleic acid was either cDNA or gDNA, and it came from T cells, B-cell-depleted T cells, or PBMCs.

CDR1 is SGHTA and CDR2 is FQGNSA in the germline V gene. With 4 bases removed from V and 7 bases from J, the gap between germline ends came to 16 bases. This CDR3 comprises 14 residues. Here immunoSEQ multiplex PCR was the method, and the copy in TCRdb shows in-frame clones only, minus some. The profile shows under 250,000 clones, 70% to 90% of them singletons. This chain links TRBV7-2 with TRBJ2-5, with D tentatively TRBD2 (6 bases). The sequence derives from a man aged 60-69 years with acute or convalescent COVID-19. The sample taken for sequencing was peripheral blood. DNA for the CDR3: TGTGCCAGCAGCTCAGGTCCCATGGGGGGGACCCAGTACTTC. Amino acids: CASSSGPMGGTQYF.